This T cell receptor beta chain is drawn from a study of T cell repertoires in cytomegalovirus infection. Study-level background: Public signatures in TCR beta pointed to CMV infection and matching HLA type.

Losses at the gene ends were 4 bases for V and 5 bases for J; bases not matched to a gene: 6. This CDR3 has 14 residues. Looked up from germline, CDR1 is SQVTM and CDR2 is ANQGSEA. This clonotype has just a few counts. TCRdb reanalysed the reads using MiXCR and keeps one entry per CDR3 protein. This table has about 490,000 distinct CDR3 sequences, around a quarter appearing once. Sequencing was done on a sample of PBMCs. This TCR was sampled from a human donor in good health (CMV status not recorded). Some clones in this sample may be carry-over from other donors' samples. The chain links TRBV29-1 to TRBJ2-1, with TRBD2 identical over 9 bases. In nucleotides, the CDR3 is TGCAGCGTTGTCCTAGCGGGGCTACACAATGAGCAGTTCTTC. It is translated as CSVVLAGLHNEQFF.